The source of this T cell receptor beta chain is a study of OX40 agonist ivuxolimab in advanced cancers. Study summary: Earlier anti-PD-1, anti-PD-L1 or anti-CTLA-4 therapy was permitted; under 50% had received some.

Trimming stripped 8 bases from V and 0 bases from J, with 11 bases between. The CDR3 extends over 13 amino acids. Germline assignment: CDR1 SNHLY and CDR2 FYNNEI. This table comes from immunoSEQ multiplex PCR, and its TCRdb copy is limited to in-frame clones, with some not included. This sample has some 94,000 clones; about 90% occur once, and the top ten carry approximately 0.78%. The chain joins TRBV2 to TRBJ2-7; no firm D call. The clonotype comes from an adult with an advanced solid tumor such as melanoma, head and neck, liver or kidney cancer. The source material was CD4+ or CD8+ T cells sorted from blood, sampled in a trial of the OX40 agonist ivuxolimab. The CDR3 is CASRLSGSYEQYF. DNA of the CDR3: TGTGCCAGCCGTCTCTCGGGCTCCTACGAGCAGTACTTC.